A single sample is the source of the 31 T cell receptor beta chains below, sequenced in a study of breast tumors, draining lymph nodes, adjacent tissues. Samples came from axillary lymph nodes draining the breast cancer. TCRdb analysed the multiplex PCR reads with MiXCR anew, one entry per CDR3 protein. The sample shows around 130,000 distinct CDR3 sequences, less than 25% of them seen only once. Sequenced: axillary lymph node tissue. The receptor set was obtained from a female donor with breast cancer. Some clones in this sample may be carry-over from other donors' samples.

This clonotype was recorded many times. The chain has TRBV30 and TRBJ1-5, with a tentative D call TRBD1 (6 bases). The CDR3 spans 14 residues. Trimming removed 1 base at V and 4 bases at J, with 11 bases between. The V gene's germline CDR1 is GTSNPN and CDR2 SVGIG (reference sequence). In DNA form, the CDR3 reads TGTGCCTGGAGTGAAGGGGGAGAGAATCAGCCCCAGCATTTT. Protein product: CAWSEGGENQPQHF.

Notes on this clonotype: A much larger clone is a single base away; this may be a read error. CDR3 loop: CASEEKNTGELFF. CDR3 DNA sequence: TGTGCCAGCGAAGAGAAAAACACCGGGGAGCTGTTTTTT. This chain connects TRBV7-3 to TRBJ2-2; D ambiguous. The CDR3 totals 13 residues. V was trimmed by 8 bases and J by 2 bases, leaving 9 bases between them. The germline V gene encodes CDR1 SGHTA and CDR2 FQGTGA. Based on the CDR3 plus reference TRBV7-3 and TRBJ2-2, the full variable domain is GAGVSQTPSNKVTEKGKYVELRCDPISGHTALYWYRQSLGQGPEFLIYFQGTGAADDSGLPNDRFFAVRPEGSVSTLKIQRTERGDSAVYLCASEEKNTGELFFGEGSRLTVL.

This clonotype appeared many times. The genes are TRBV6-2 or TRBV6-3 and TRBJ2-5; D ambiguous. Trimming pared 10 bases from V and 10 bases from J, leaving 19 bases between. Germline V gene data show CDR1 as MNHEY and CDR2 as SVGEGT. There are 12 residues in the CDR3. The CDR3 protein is CATFGPETDQYF. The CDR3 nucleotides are TGTGCCACTTTCGGTCCCGAAACGGACCAGTACTTC.

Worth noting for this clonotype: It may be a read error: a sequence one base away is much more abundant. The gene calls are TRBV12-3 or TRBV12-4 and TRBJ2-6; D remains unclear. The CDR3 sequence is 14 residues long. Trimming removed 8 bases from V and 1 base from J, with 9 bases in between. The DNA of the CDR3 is TGTGCCAGCTGTACGAGGTCTGGGGCCAACGTCCTGACTTTC. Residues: CASCTRSGANVLTF.

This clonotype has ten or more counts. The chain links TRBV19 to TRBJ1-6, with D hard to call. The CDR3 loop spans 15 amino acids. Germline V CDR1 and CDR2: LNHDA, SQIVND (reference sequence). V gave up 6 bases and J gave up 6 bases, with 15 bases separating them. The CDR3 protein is CASRDRTETNSPLHF. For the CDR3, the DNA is TGTGCCAGTAGGGATCGGACGGAGACTAATTCACCCCTCCACTTT.

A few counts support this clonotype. CDR3 DNA: TGTGCCAGCAGCCCTAGATGGGGACCCCAAGAAAAACTGTTTTTT. This encodes CASSPRWGPQEKLFF. The chain employs TRBV11-2 and TRBJ1-4, with D tentatively TRBD1 (5 bases). The CDR3 is made up of 15 amino acids. CDR1 SGHAT and CDR2 FQNNGV come from the germline V gene. V lost 5 bases, J lost 8 bases, and 18 bases lay in between.

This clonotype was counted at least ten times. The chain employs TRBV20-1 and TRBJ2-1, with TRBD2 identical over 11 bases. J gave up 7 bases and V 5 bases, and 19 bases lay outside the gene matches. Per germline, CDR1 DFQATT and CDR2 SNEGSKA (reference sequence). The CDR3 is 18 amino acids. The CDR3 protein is CSAEPLLLAGAVGNEQFF. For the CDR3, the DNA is TGCAGTGCTGAACCCTTATTACTAGCGGGAGCGGTGGGGAATGAGCAGTTCTTC.

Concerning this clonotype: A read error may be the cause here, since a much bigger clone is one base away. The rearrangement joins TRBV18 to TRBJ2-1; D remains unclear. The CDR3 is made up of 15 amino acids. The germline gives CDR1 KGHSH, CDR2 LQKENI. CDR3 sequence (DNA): TGTGCCAGCCCACCTACAGTGGGGTCCTACAATGAGCAGTTCTTC. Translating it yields CASPPTVGSYNEQFF. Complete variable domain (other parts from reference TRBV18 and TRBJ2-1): NAGVMQNPRHLVRRRGQEARLRCSPMKGHSHVYWYRQLPEEGLKFMVYLQKENIIDESGMPKERFSAEFPKEGPSILRIQQVVRGDSAAYFCASPPTVGSYNEQFFGPGTRLTVL.

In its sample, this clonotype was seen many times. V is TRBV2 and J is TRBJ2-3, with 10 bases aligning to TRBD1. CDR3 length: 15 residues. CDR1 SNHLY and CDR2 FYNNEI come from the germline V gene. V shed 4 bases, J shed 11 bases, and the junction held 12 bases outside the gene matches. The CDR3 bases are TGTGCCAGCAGTGCCGGGACAGGGGTCCGGCTGAAGCAGTATTTT. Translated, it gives CASSAGTGVRLKQYF. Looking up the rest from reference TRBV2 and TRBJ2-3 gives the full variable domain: EPEVTQTPSHQVTQMGQEVILRCVPISNHLYFYWYRQILGQKVEFLVSFYNNEISEKSEIFDDQFSVERPDGSNFTLKIRSTKLEDSAMYFCASSAGTGVRLKQYFGPGTRLTVL.

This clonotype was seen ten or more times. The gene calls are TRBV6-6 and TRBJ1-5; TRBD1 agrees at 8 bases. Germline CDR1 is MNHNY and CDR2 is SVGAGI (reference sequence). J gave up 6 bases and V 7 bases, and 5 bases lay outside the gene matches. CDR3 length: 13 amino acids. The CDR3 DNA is TGTGCCAGCACCGGACAGGGCGGTCAGCCCCAGCATTTT. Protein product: CASTGQGGQPQHF.

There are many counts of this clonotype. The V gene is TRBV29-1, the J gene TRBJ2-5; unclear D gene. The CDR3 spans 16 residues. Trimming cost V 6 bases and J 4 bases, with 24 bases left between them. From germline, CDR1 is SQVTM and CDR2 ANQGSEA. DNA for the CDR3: TGCAGCGTCTCCGGGCAACCCAATTCTAACCCAGAGACCCAGTACTTC. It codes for CSVSGQPNSNPETQYF.

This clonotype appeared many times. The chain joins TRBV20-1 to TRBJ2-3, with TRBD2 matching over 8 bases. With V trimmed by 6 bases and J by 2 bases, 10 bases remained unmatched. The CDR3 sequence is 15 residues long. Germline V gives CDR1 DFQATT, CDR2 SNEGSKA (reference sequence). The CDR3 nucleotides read TGCAGTGCCATGCCGGGACTAGGCAACACAGATACGCAGTATTTT. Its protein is CSAMPGLGNTDTQYF.

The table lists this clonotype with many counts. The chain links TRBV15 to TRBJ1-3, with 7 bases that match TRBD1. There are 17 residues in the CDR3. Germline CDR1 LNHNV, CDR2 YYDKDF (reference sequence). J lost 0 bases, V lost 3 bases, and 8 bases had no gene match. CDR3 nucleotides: TGTGCCACCAGCAGCAGAGGACAGGCGAACTCTGGAAACACCATATATTTT. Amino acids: CATSSRGQANSGNTIYF.

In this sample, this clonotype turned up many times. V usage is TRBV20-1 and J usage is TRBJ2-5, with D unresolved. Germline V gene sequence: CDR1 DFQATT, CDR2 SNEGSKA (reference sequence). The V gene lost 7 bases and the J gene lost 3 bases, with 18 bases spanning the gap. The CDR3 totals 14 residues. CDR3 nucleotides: TGCAGTGTCTCTATGTGGCCAAAGGAAGAGACCCAGTACTTC. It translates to CSVSMWPKEETQYF.

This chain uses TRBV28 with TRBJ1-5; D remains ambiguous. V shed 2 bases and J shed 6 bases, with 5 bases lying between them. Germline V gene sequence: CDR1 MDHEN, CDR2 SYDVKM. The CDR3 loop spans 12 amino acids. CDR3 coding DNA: TGTGCCAGCAGTTTAATTGCTCAGCCCCAGCATTTT. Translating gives CASSLIAQPQHF.

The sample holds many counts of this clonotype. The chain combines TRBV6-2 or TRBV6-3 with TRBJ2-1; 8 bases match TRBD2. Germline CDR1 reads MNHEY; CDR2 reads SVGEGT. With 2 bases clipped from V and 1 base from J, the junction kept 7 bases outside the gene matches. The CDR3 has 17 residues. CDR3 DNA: TGTGCCAGCAGTTACCCCCCGGGGGGGGTATCCTACAATGAGCAGTTCTTC. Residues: CASSYPPGGVSYNEQFF.

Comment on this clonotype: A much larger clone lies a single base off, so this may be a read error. CDR3: CATTDAHVTGELFF. As DNA, the CDR3 is TGTGCCACCACTGATGCCCACGTCACCGGGGAGCTGTTTTTT. The gene calls are TRBV24-1 and TRBJ2-2, with D unclear. Germline V gene data show CDR1 as KGHDR and CDR2 as SFDVKD. CDR3 size: 14 residues.

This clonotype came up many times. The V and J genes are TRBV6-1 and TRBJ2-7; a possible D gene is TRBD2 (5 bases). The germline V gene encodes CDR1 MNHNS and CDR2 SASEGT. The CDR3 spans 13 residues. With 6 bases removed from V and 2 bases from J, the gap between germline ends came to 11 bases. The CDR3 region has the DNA TGTGCCAGCAGCGGCAGCGGAACCTACGAGCAGTACTTC. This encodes CASSGSGTYEQYF.

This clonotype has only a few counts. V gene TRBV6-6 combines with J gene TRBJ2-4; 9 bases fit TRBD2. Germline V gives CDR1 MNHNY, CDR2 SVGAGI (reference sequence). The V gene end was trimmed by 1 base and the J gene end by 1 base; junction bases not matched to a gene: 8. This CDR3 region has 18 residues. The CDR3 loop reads CASSYFGLARPAKNIQYF. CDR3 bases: TGTGCCAGCAGTTACTTTGGACTAGCGAGGCCGGCCAAAAACATTCAGTACTTC.

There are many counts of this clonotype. The CDR3 nucleotides read TGTGCCAGCAGCTTTTTGGGTCAGGGACAGGGTTACGAGCAGTACTTC. This gives the protein CASSFLGQGQGYEQYF. This chain uses TRBV7-9 with TRBJ2-7, with 9 bases fitting TRBD1. CDR1 SEHNR and CDR2 FQNEAQ come from the germline V gene (reference sequence). Trimming took 3 bases from V and 4 from J; bases not matched to a gene: 10. The CDR3 is 16 amino acids.

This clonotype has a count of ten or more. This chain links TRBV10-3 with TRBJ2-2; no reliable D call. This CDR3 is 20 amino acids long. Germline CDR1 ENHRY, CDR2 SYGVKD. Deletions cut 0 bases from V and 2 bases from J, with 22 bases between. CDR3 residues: CAISESSGWSTSSNTGELFF. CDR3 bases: TGTGCCATCAGTGAGTCGAGTGGGTGGTCGACATCTAGTAACACCGGGGAGCTGTTTTTT.

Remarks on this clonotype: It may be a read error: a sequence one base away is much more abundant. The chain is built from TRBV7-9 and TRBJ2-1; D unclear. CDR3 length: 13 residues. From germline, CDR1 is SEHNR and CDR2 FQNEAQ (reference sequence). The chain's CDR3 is CASTKTVDNERFF. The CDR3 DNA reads TGTGCCAGCACCAAAACAGTTGACAATGAGCGGTTCTTC.

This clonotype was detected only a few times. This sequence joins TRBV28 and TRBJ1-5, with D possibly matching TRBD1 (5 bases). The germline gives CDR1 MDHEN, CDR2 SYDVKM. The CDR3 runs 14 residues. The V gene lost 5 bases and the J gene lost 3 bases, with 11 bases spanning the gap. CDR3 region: CASSPGWANQPQHF. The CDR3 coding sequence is TGTGCCAGCAGTCCAGGGTGGGCCAATCAGCCCCAGCATTTT.

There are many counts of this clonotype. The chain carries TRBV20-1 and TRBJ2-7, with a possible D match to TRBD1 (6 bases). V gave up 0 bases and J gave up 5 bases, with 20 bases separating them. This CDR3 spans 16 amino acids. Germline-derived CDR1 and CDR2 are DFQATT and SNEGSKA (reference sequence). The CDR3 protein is CSARDYQDGDIHEQYF. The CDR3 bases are TGCAGTGCTAGAGATTACCAGGACGGGGACATCCACGAGCAGTACTTC.

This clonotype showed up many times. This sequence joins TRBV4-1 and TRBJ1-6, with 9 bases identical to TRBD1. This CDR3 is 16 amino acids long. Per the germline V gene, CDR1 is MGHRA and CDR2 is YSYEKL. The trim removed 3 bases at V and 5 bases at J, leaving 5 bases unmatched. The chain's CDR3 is CASSHGQGNNNSPLHF. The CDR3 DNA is TGCGCCAGCAGCCATGGACAGGGGAACAATAATTCACCCCTCCACTTT.

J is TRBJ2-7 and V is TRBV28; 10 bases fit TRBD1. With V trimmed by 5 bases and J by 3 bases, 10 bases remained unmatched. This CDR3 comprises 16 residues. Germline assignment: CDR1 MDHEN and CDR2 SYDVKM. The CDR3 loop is CASSPWDRGYIYEQYF. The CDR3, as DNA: TGTGCCAGCAGTCCCTGGGACAGGGGTTACATCTACGAGCAGTACTTC.

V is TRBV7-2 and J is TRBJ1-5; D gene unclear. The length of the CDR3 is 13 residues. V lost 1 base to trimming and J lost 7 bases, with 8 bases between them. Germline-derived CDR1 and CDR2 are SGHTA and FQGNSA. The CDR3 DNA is TGTGCCAGCAGCTTAGAGGTCCGCCAGCCCCAGCATTTT. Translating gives CASSLEVRQPQHF.

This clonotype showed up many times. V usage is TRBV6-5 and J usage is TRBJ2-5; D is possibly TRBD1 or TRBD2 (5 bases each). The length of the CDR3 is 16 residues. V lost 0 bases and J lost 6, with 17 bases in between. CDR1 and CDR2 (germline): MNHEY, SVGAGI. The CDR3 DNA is TGTGCCAGCAGTTACTCGGGGGTAGGCCTTGAAAAGACCCAGTACTTC. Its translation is CASSYSGVGLEKTQYF.

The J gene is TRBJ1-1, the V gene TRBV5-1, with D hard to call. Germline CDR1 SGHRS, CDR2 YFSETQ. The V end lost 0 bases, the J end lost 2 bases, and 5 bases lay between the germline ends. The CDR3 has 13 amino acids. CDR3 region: CASSLVVNTEAFF. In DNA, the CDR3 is TGCGCCAGCAGCTTGGTGGTAAACACTGAAGCTTTCTTT.

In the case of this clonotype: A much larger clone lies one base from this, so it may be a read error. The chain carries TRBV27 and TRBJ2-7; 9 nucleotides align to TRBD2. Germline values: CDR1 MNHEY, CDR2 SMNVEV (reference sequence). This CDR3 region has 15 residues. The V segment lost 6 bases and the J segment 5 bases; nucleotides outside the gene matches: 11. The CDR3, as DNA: TGTGCCAGCAGGCCTCTAGCGGGAAAGCCCCACGAGCAGTACTTC. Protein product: CASRPLAGKPHEQYF.

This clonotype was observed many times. DNA for the CDR3: TGCAGTGCTAGAGACAGCTCTAACTATGGCTACACCTTC. Translation: CSARDSSNYGYTF. The gene calls are TRBV20-1 and TRBJ1-2, with unresolved D. The V end lost 0 bases, the J end lost 0 bases, and 5 bases lay between the germline ends. Germline CDR1 reads DFQATT; CDR2 reads SNEGSKA (reference sequence). The CDR3 is 13 residues long.